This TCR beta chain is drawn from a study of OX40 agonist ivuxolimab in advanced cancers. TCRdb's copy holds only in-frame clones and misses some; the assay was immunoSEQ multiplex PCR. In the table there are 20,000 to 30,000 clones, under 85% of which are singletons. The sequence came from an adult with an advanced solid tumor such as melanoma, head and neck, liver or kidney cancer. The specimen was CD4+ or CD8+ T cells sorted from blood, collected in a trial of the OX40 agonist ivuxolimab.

The CDR3 coding sequence is TGTGCCAGCAGCTTTTCTTCCGGGACAGGGTACGGCACTGAAGCTTTCTTT. Protein sequence: CASSFSSGTGYGTEAFF. J is TRBJ1-1 and V is TRBV2; 9 bases fit TRBD1. The CDR3 loop spans 17 amino acids. With 6 bases clipped from V and 4 bases from J, the junction kept 15 bases outside the gene matches. Germline CDR1 and CDR2: SNHLY and FYNNEI.